The 27 T cell receptor beta chains below were found in one sample sequenced in a study of CD8+ T cells in alopecia areata (dated by TCRdb to 2016 to 2018). Per the publication, the treatment or condition label means: oral pan-JAK inhibitor, 5-10 mg twice daily. The library relied on the immunoSEQ multiplex PCR assay. RNA was extracted from all samples and reverse transcribed into cDNA as template for TCR sequencing. TCRdb took over this immuneACCESS table, retaining in-frame rearrangements with V and J assigned. Such tables are incomplete; in checked studies, under half of the missing clones stem from an unresolved V gene, and the remainder is unexplained. Recorded for this sample are around 100,000 clones; approximately 84% of them occurred a single time. Jointly, the top ten make up over 8.5% of the sample. The sample consisted of CD8+ T cells sorted from blood, taken at approximately week 30, from a patient treated with tofacitinib. All receptors come from a human donor with alopecia areata.

The chain is built from TRBV2 and TRBJ2-7; 9 positions match TRBD1. The CDR3 sequence is 14 residues long. Trimming took 3 bases from V and 6 from J; bases not matched to a gene: 6. The germline gives CDR1 SNHLY, CDR2 FYNNEI. The CDR3 sequence is CASSDRDRVREQYF. The CDR3 DNA is TGTGCCAGCAGTGATAGGGACAGGGTGCGCGAGCAGTACTTC.

The count of this clone is one. The chain employs TRBV29-1 and TRBJ2-7, with a possible D match to TRBD2 (6 bases). The V end lost 0 bases, the J end lost 1 base, and 13 bases lay between the germline ends. This CDR3 contains 15 residues. Looked up from germline, CDR1 is SQVTM and CDR2 is ANQGSEA. The CDR3 region has the DNA TGCAGCGTTGAAGATCACGGGAGTCTTTCCTACGAGCAGTACTTC. Its translation: CSVEDHGSLSYEQYF.

The rearrangement links TRBV10-3 to TRBJ2-7; D unresolved. Trimming took 6 bases from V and 0 from J, leaving 0 bases between them. The CDR3 runs 10 residues. Germline CDR1 and CDR2: ENHRY and SYGVKD. The CDR3 sequence: CAISSYEQYF. CDR3 in DNA: TGTGCCATCAGCTCCTACGAGCAGTACTTC.

The CDR3 spells CASSQGGDGNQPQHF. DNA of the CDR3: TGTGCCAGCAGCCAAGGGGGGGACGGCAATCAGCCCCAGCATTTT. The chain is built from TRBV4-2 and TRBJ1-5; a possible D gene is TRBD1 (5 bases). This CDR3 has 15 amino acids. Trimming took off 1 base at V and 2 bases at J, with 9 bases between the two ends. CDR1 is LGHNA, CDR2 YNFKEQ, per germline.

The chain is built from TRBV6-5 and TRBJ2-3, with D tentatively TRBD2 (5 bases). V was pared by 4 bases and J by 2 bases, with 10 bases between. This CDR3 spans 14 amino acids. Germline CDR1 is MNHEY and CDR2 is SVGAGI. CDR3 region: CASSSGIATDTQYF. The CDR3 bases are TGTGCCAGCAGTTCCGGGATAGCCACAGATACGCAGTATTTT.

This chain connects TRBV4-2 to TRBJ1-3; D uncertain. V shed 4 bases and J shed 4 bases, with 2 bases lying between them. This CDR3 region has 11 residues. Germline V CDR1 and CDR2: LGHNA, YNFKEQ. The CDR3 bases are TGTGCCAGCAGCCCCGGAAACACCATATATTTT. Protein product: CASSPGNTIYF.

This clone was detected only once. This rearrangement joins TRBV5-1 to TRBJ1-2; 7 nucleotides agree with TRBD1. The V and J ends lost 0 bases and 6 bases, in that order; junction bases with no gene match: 5. The CDR3 totals 14 residues. CDR1 and CDR2 from the germline V gene are SGHRS and YFSETQ. DNA for the CDR3: TGCGCCAGCAGCTTGGGGAAGGGGGCTGATGGCTACACCTTC. The encoded protein is CASSLGKGADGYTF.

The V gene is TRBV9, the J gene TRBJ2-3; tentatively, D is TRBD1 or TRBD2 (5 bases each). Germline assignment: CDR1 SGDLS and CDR2 YYNGEE. This CDR3 spans 15 amino acids. V lost 0 bases and J 1 base, leaving 9 bases between the germline ends. The CDR3 loop is CASSVGGRGTDTQYF. CDR3 DNA: TGTGCCAGCAGCGTAGGGGGACGGGGCACAGATACGCAGTATTTT.

The rearrangement joins TRBV7-6 to TRBJ2-1; 7 bases line up with TRBD2. The CDR3 length is 15 residues. Trimming removed 4 bases from V and 9 bases from J; junction bases left unmatched: 12. The germline V gene encodes CDR1 SGHVS and CDR2 FNYEAQ. CDR3 region: CASSSPKWGGTEQFF. CDR3 coding DNA: TGTGCCAGCAGCTCCCCGAAGTGGGGGGGGACTGAGCAGTTCTTC. The full variable domain, with the rest looked up from reference TRBV7-6 and TRBJ2-1, is GAGVSQSPRYKVTKRGQDVALRCDPISGHVSLYWYRQALGQGPEFLTYFNYEAQQDKSGLPNDRFSAERPEGSISTLTIQRTEQRDSAMYRCASSSPKWGGTEQFFGPGTRLTVL.

The gene calls are TRBV19 and TRBJ1-1; D unclear. Between the trimmed V and J ends, which lost 5 bases and 4 bases, there was a span of 8 bases. The CDR3 length is 12 residues. Per the germline V gene, CDR1 is LNHDA and CDR2 is SQIVND (reference sequence). In nucleotides, the CDR3 is TGTGCCAGTAGTTCATATAGCACTGAAGCTTTCTTT. Translation gives CASSSYSTEAFF.

In its sample, this clone was seen once. J is TRBJ2-3 and V is TRBV13; tentative D call: TRBD2 (5 bases). This CDR3 contains 14 residues. V gave up 5 bases and J gave up 5 bases, with 14 bases separating them. From germline, CDR1 is PRHDT and CDR2 FYEKMQ (reference sequence). This CDR3 reads CASSLTRGLDTQYF. CDR3 DNA: TGTGCCAGCAGCCTCACCCGCGGACTAGATACGCAGTATTTT.

This clone was detected a few times. The chain has TRBV29-1 and TRBJ2-3; TRBD1 matches at 9 bases. Germline loops: CDR1 SQVTM, CDR2 ANQGSEA. The CDR3 is 15 amino acids. The ends lost 6 bases at V and 4 bases at J; junction bases unmatched: 11. The CDR3 loop reads CSVHPTGGASDTQYF. The CDR3, as DNA: TGCAGCGTCCACCCGACAGGGGGGGCCTCAGATACGCAGTATTTT.

The rearrangement links TRBV29-1 to TRBJ1-1, with D possibly being TRBD1 (5 bases). The germline V and J ends were trimmed by 7 bases and 0 bases, with 15 bases remaining between them. Germline V gene lookup returns CDR1 SQVTM and CDR2 ANQGSEA. The CDR3 covers 14 residues. The CDR3 protein is CSGRSGRMNTEAFF. CDR3 nucleotides: TGCAGCGGCCGCTCGGGACGGATGAACACTGAAGCTTTCTTT. Variable domain in full (rest from reference TRBV29-1 and TRBJ1-1): SAVISQKPSRDICQRGTSLTIQCQVDSQVTMMFWYRQQPGQSLTLIATANQGSEATYESGFVIDKFPISRPNLTFSTLTVSNMSPEDSSIYLCSGRSGRMNTEAFFGQGTRLTVV.

This clone was seen once. The genes are TRBV7-9 and TRBJ2-7, with unresolved D. The V end was cut by 3 bases, the J end by 5 bases, with 8 bases between. Germline V gives CDR1 SEHNR, CDR2 FQNEAQ (reference sequence). This CDR3 has 12 amino acids. The CDR3 nucleotides read TGTGCCAGCAGCTTTTTAATAAACGAGCAGTACTTC. This sequence encodes CASSFLINEQYF.

The V and J genes are TRBV7-9 and TRBJ1-4; 10 nucleotides line up with TRBD1. Trimming removed 5 bases from V and 0 bases from J; junction bases left unmatched: 6. Per the germline V gene, CDR1 is SEHNR and CDR2 is FQNEAQ (reference sequence). This CDR3 spans 17 amino acids. CDR3 in amino acids: CASSRQGAAATNEKLFF. For the CDR3, the DNA is TGTGCCAGCAGCCGACAGGGGGCCGCAGCAACTAATGAAAAACTGTTTTTT.

The genes are TRBV10-1 and TRBJ2-2; tentative D call: TRBD2 (6 bases). CDR3 length: 17 residues. Germline assignment: CDR1 WNHNN and CDR2 SYGVQD (reference sequence). V dropped 1 base and J dropped 0 bases, with 12 bases sitting between them. The CDR3 protein is CASSELRDGPNTGELFF. DNA of the CDR3: TGCGCCAGCAGTGAGTTGCGGGACGGACCGAACACCGGGGAGCTGTTTTTT.

The chain carries TRBV7-6 and TRBJ2-1, with 14 bases aligning to TRBD2. V trimming: 1 base; J trimming: 9 bases; junction bases outside the gene matches: 5. Germline lookup yields CDR1 SGHVS and CDR2 FNYEAQ. This CDR3 is built from 16 residues. The CDR3 DNA is TGTGCCAGCAGCTTAGGGGGACTAGCGGGAGTCGGTGAGCAGTTCTTC. The encoded protein is CASSLGGLAGVGEQFF.

The rearrangement links TRBV11-2 to TRBJ2-5; perhaps TRBD1 as D (6 bases). Germline CDR1 reads SGHAT; CDR2 reads FQNNGV. There are 15 residues in the CDR3. Trimming took 6 bases from V and 1 from J, leaving 15 bases between them. CDR3 residues: CASRAIRDTQETQYF. The CDR3 bases are TGTGCCAGCAGAGCTATCCGGGACACCCAAGAGACCCAGTACTTC.

The V gene is TRBV4-1, the J gene TRBJ2-7; no clear D. The CDR3 length is 14 residues. V was trimmed by 4 bases and J by 2 bases, leaving 12 bases between them. Germline CDR1 and CDR2: MGHRA and YSYEKL. The CDR3 nucleotides read TGCGCCAGCAGCCCTATCGTATTTCCCTACGAGCAGTACTTC. The encoded protein is CASSPIVFPYEQYF.

The rearrangement links TRBV28 to TRBJ2-7; no clear D gene. V was shortened by 6 bases and J by 5 bases, with 17 bases between the two germline ends. Germline CDR1 and CDR2: MDHEN and SYDVKM. The CDR3 has 14 residues. Written as DNA, the CDR3 is TGTGCCAGCAGCCTGCCCGTGGGTGTCCACGAGCAGTACTTC. It translates to CASSLPVGVHEQYF.

This rearrangement joins TRBV29-1 to TRBJ2-1, with 12 nucleotides matching TRBD2. The ends lost 2 bases at V and 8 bases at J; junction bases unmatched: 10. Per the germline V gene, CDR1 is SQVTM and CDR2 is ANQGSEA. CDR3 length: 16 residues. DNA for the CDR3: TGCAGCGTTGAACGACTAGCGGGAGCTAAGGTGGATGAGCAGTTCTTC. Protein: CSVERLAGAKVDEQFF.

The gene calls are TRBV11-2 and TRBJ1-4; D is ambiguous. CDR1 is SGHAT, CDR2 FQNNGV, per germline. Trimming stripped 1 base from V and 5 bases from J, with 8 bases between. This CDR3 has 14 residues. The CDR3 DNA sequence: TGTGCCAGCAGCTTAGCGAAACCCAATGAAAAACTGTTTTTT. It codes for CASSLAKPNEKLFF. Drawing the rest from reference TRBV11-2 and TRBJ1-4, the complete variable domain is EAGVAQSPRYKIIEKRQSVAFWCNPISGHATLYWYQQILGQGPKLLIQFQNNGVVDDSQLPKDRFSAERLKGVDSTLKIQPAKLEDSAVYLCASSLAKPNEKLFFGSGTQLSVL.

The chain's CDR3 is CASSAQGVGGYTF. In DNA form, the CDR3 reads TGTGCCAGCAGTGCACAGGGTGTCGGCGGCTACACCTTC. This chain connects TRBV6-5 to TRBJ1-2; perhaps TRBD1 as D (6 bases). V was clipped by 5 bases and J by 8 bases, with 15 bases between them. The CDR3 spans 13 residues. The germline V gene has CDR1 MNHEY and CDR2 SVGAGI.

This chain uses TRBV5-6 with TRBJ1-1; D is uncertain. The V gene lost 4 bases and the J gene lost 2 bases, with 18 bases spanning the gap. CDR3 length: 16 residues. From germline, CDR1 is SGHDT and CDR2 YYEEEE. The CDR3 loop is CASSPAAWNLNTEAFF. CDR3 in DNA: TGTGCCAGCAGCCCCGCCGCTTGGAATCTAAACACTGAAGCTTTCTTT. The complete variable domain, with remaining parts taken from reference TRBV5-6 and TRBJ1-1, reads DAGVTQSPTHLIKTRGQQVTLRCSPKSGHDTVSWYQQALGQGPQFIFQYYEEEERQRGNFPDRFSGHQFPNYSSELNVNALLLGDSALYLCASSPAAWNLNTEAFFGQGTRLTVV.

The chain links TRBV4-1 to TRBJ2-5; the match to TRBD1 covers 7 bases. The J call may be incorrect, as the DNA end agrees better with TRBJ2-7. Germline CDR1 and CDR2: MGHRA and YSYEKL. The CDR3 sequence is 15 residues long. In nucleotides, the CDR3 is TGCGCCAGCAGCCAAGAGTACAGGGGACGCTACGAGCAGTACTTC. It translates to CASSQEYRGRYEQYF.

This chain uses TRBV7-9 with TRBJ1-2; D not certain. Looked up from germline, CDR1 is SEHNR and CDR2 is FQNEAQ (reference sequence). The ends were cut back, 3 bases at V and 5 bases at J, with 10 bases in the middle. The CDR3 contains 13 residues. The chain's CDR3 is CASSLGNLYGYTF. CDR3 nucleotides: TGTGCCAGCAGCTTGGGGAACCTTTATGGCTACACCTTC.

This chain connects TRBV4-1 to TRBJ2-1; 9 bases fit TRBD2. This CDR3 region has 16 residues. The ends lost 1 base at V and 4 bases at J; junction bases unmatched: 5. Germline lookup yields CDR1 MGHRA and CDR2 YSYEKL. The CDR3, as DNA: TGCGCCAGCAGCCAAGGAACTAGCGGGTCTTACAATGAGCAGTTCTTC. It codes for CASSQGTSGSYNEQFF.